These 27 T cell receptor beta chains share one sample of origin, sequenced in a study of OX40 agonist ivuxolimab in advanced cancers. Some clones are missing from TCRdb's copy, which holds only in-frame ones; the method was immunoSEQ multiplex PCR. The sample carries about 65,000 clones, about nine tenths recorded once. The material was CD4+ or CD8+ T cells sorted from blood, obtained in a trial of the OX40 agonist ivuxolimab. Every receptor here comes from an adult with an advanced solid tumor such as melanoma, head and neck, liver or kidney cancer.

CDR3 coding DNA: TGTGCCAGCAGTTACCAGGGGGTGGCTAATGAAAAACTGTTTTTT. Residues: CASSYQGVANEKLFF. The J gene is TRBJ1-4, the V gene TRBV6-5, with 7 bases lining up with TRBD1. V gave up 2 bases and J gave up 3 bases; unmatched junction bases: 3. Germline V lookup: CDR1 MNHEY, CDR2 SVGAGI. This CDR3 is 15 amino acids long.

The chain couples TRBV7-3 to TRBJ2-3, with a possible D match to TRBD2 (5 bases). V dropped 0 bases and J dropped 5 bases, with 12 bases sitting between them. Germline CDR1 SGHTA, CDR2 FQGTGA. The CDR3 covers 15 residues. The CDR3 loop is CASSLTAGKGDTQYF. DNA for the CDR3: TGTGCCAGCAGCTTAACAGCCGGGAAGGGAGATACGCAGTATTTT.

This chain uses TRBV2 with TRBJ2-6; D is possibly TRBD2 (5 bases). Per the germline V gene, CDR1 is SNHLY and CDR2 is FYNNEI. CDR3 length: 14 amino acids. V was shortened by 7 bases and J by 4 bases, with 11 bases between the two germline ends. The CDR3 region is CASMEASGANVLTF. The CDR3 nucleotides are TGTGCCAGCATGGAGGCGTCGGGGGCCAACGTCCTGACTTTC.

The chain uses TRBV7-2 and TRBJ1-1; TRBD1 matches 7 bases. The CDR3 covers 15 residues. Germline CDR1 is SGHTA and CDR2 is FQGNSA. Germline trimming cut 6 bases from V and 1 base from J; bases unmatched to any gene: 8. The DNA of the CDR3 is TGTGCCAGCAGTTCCTCCAGGACAGGGAACACTGAAGCTTTCTTT. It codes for CASSSSRTGNTEAFF.

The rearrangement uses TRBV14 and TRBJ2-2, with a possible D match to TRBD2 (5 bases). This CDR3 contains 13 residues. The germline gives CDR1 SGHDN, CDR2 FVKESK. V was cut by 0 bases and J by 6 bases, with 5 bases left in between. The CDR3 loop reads CASSQERAGELFF. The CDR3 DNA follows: TGTGCCAGCAGCCAAGAGCGGGCCGGGGAGCTGTTTTTT.

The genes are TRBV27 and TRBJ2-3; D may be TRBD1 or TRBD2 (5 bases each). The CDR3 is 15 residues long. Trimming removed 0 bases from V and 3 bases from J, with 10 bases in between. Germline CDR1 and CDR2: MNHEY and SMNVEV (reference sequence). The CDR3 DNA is TGTGCCAGCAGTTTATCGTGGGACGGGACAGATACGCAGTATTTT. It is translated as CASSLSWDGTDTQYF.

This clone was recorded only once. CDR3 region: CASSGGQVDTGELFF. CDR3 sequence (DNA): TGTGCCAGCAGCGGCGGACAGGTCGACACCGGGGAGCTGTTTTTT. The genes are TRBV9 and TRBJ2-2; 7 bases line up with TRBD1. The CDR3 extends over 15 amino acids. V was pared by 3 bases and J by 3 bases, with 5 bases of the junction left unmatched. The V gene's germline CDR1 is SGDLS and CDR2 YYNGEE.

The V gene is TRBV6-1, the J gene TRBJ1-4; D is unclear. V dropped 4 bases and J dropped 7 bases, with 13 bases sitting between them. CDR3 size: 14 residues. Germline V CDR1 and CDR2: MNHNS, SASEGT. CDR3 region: CASSGREIAEKLFF. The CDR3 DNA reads TGTGCCAGCAGTGGGCGGGAGATTGCTGAAAAACTGTTTTTT.

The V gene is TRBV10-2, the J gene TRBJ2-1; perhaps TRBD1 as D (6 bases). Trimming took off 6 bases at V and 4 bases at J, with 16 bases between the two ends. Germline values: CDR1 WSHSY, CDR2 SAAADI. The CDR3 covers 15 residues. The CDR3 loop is CASSADRLRYNEQFF. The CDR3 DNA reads TGCGCCAGCAGCGCAGACAGGCTTAGGTACAATGAGCAGTTCTTC.

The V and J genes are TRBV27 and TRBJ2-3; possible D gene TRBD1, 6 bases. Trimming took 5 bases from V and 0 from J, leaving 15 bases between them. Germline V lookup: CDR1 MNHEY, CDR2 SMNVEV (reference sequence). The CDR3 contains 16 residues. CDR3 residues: CASSIGGHLSTDTQYF. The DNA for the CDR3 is TGTGCCAGCAGTATAGGGGGACACCTTAGCACAGATACGCAGTATTTT.

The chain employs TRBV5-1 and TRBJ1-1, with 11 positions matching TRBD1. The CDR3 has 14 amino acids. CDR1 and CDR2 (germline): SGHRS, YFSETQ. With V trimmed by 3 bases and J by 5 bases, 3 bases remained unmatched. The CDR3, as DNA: TGCGCCAGCAGCTCGGGGACAGGGGGTACTGAAGCTTTCTTT. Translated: CASSSGTGGTEAFF.

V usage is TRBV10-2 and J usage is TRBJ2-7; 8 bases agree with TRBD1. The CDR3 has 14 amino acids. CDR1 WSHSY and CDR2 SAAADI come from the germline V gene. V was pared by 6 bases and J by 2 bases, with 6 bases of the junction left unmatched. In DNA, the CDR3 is TGCGCCAGCAGCGCCGCACAGGGGGCCTACGAGCAGTACTTC. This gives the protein CASSAAQGAYEQYF.

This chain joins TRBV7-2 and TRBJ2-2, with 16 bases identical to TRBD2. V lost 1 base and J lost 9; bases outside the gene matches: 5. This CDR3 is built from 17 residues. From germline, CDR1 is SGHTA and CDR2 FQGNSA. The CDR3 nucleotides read TGTGCCAGCAGCTTAGAGGGACTAGCGGGAGGGTCGCGGGAGCTGTTTTTT. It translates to CASSLEGLAGGSRELFF.

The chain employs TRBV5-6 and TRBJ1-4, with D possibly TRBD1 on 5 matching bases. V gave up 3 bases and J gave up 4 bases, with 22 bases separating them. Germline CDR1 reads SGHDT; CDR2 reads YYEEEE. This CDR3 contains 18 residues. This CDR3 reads CASSSLYRQGGGNEKLFF. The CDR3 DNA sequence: TGTGCCAGCAGCTCGCTGTATCGCCAGGGAGGAGGTAATGAAAAACTGTTTTTT.

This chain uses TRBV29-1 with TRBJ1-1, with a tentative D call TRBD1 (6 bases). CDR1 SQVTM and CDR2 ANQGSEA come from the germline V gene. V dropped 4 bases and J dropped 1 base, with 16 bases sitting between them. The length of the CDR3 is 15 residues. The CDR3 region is CSVVPGGRPNTEAFF. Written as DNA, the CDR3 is TGCAGCGTTGTTCCTGGGGGGCGACCGAACACTGAAGCTTTCTTT.

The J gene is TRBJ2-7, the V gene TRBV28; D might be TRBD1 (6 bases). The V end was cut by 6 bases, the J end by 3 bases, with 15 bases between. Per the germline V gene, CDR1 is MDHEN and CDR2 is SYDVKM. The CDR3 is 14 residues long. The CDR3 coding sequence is TGTGCCAGCAGGACACAGGGTATATTCTACGAGCAGTACTTC. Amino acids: CASRTQGIFYEQYF. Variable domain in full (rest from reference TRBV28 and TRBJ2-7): DVKVTQSSRYLVKRTGEKVFLECVQDMDHENMFWYRQDPGLGLRLIYFSYDVKMKEKGDIPEGYSVSREKKERFSLILESASTNQTSMYLCASRTQGIFYEQYFGPGTRLTVT.

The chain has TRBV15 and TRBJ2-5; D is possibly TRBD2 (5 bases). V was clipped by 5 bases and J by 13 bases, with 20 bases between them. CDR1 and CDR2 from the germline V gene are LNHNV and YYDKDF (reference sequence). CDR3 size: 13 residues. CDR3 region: CATSGDIGGLRYF. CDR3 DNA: TGTGCCACCAGCGGCGACATAGGAGGTCTTCGGTACTTC. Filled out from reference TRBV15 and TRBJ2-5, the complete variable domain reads DAMVIQNPRYQVTQFGKPVTLSCSQTLNHNVMYWYQQKSSQAPKLLFHYYDKDFNNEADTPDNFQSRRPNTSFCFLDIRSPGLGDTAMYLCATSGDIGGLRYFGPGTRLLVL.

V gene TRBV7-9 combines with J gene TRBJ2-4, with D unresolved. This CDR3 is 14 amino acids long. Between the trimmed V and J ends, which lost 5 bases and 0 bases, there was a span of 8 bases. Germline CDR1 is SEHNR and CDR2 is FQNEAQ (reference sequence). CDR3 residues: CASSQDVAKNIQYF. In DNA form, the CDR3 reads TGTGCCAGCAGCCAGGATGTAGCCAAAAACATTCAGTACTTC.

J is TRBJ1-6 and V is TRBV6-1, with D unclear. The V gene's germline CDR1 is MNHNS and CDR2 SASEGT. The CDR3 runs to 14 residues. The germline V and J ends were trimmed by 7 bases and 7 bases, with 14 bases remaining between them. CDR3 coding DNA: TGTGCCAGCAAGTCACTTCTTTGGAATTCACCCCTCCACTTT. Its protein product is CASKSLLWNSPLHF.

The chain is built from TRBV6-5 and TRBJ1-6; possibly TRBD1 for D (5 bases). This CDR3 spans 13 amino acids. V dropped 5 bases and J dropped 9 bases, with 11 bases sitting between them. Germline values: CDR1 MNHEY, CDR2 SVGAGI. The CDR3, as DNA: TGTGCCAGCAGTCCTTTTAGGGGTTCACCCCTCCACTTT. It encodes CASSPFRGSPLHF.

CDR3 protein: CASSIQGTDTQYF. The CDR3 DNA sequence: TGTGCCAGCAGTATCCAGGGGACAGATACGCAGTATTTT. The chain carries TRBV6-5 and TRBJ2-3; possible D gene TRBD1, 6 bases. The length of the CDR3 is 13 residues. CDR1 is MNHEY, CDR2 SVGAGI, per germline. V was cut by 5 bases and J by 3 bases, with 9 bases left in between.

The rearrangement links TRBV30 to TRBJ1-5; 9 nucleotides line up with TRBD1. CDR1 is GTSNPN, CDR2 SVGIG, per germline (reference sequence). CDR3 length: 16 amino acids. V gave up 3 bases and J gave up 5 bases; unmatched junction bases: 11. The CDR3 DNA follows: TGTGCCTGGAGCCGGACAGGGGCGCAGGATCATCAGCCCCAGCATTTT. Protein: CAWSRTGAQDHQPQHF.

CDR3 residues: CASSEDQRGGGMNNEQFF. CDR3 nucleotides: TGTGCCAGCAGCGAGGACCAAAGGGGGGGAGGGATGAACAATGAGCAGTTCTTC. The gene calls are TRBV28 and TRBJ2-1; maybe TRBD2 (7 bases). Germline assignment: CDR1 MDHEN and CDR2 SYDVKM. The CDR3 has 18 amino acids. Trimming took off 6 bases at V and 5 bases at J, with 26 bases between the two ends.

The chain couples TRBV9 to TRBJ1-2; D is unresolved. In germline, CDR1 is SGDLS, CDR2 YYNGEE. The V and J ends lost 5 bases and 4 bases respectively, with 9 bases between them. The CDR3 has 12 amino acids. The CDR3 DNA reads TGTGCCAGCAGTCGAACTGGCTATGGCTACACCTTC. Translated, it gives CASSRTGYGYTF.

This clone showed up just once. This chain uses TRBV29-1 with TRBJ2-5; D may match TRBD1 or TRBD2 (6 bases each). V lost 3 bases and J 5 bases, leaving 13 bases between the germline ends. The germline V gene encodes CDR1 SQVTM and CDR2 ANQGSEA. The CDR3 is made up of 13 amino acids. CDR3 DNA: TGCAGCGTTGATGGAGGGGGTTGGGAGACCCAGTACTTC. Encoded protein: CSVDGGGWETQYF.

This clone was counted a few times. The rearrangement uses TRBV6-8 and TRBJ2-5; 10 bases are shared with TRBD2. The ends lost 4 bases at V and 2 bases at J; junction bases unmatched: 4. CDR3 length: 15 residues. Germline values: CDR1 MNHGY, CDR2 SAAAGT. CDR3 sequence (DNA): TGTGCCAGCAGTTCCTTACTAGCGGGGCAAGAGACCCAGTACTTC. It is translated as CASSSLLAGQETQYF.

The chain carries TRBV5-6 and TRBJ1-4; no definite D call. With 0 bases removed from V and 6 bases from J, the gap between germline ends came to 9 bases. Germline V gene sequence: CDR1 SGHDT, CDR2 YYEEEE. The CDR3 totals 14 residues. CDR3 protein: CASSLVSLDEKLFF. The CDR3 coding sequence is TGTGCCAGCAGCTTGGTATCACTCGATGAAAAACTGTTTTTT.